This TCR beta chain is from a study of sequential checkpoint blockade in melanoma. Study-wide context: First-line arms were nivolumab then ipilimumab, or the reverse, randomized 1:1. Both treatment sequences were followed by maintenance nivolumab.

Treatment: randomized to nivolumab then ipilimumab (arm A) or the reverse (arm B). Patients had received no earlier DNA-damaging chemotherapy. Sorted cells were live CD3+CD8+, lacking CD19 and CD56, from PBMCs. Germline values: CDR1 MNHEY, CDR2 SMNVEV (reference sequence). The CDR3 spans 12 residues. The assay was immunoSEQ multiplex PCR, and TCRdb's table has in-frame clones only and misses some. The table lists under 20,000 clones, 70% to 80% of them singletons. The TCR was taken from a human donor with melanoma. The chain links TRBV27 to TRBJ2-5, with D possibly being TRBD1 (5 bases). The J call may be in error: the DNA end matches TRBJ2-7 better. The sample consisted of CD8+ T cells sorted from blood (inferred from file names), taken from a patient given nivolumab and ipilimumab in sequence. Here the CDR3 reads CASSSDSYEQYF. CDR3 bases: TGTGCCAGCAGTAGTGACAGTTACGAGCAGTACTTC.